This T cell receptor (beta chain) derives from a study of response to subunit inactivated influenza vaccine (dated by TCRdb to 2016 to 2019). In the study overall: To follow how T cells responded to a trivalent subunit inactivated influenza vaccine, the researchers relied on deep quantitative profiling of the T cell receptor repertoire. Overall study outcomes, separate from this receptor: The authors suggested that each seasonal influenza vaccination may recruit only a limited number of new T cells.

The library was made by RT-PCR. Instrument used: Illumina HiSeq 2500. TCRdb reran the public reads through fastp at Q25 and MiXCR, keeping productive beta chains. Merged by CDR3 protein, the rows form single entries marked with the most common genes and DNA. The sample data list hundreds of thousands of distinct CDR3 sequences, and roughly 14% of these were observed just once. The ten top clones hold around a tenth of the sample. V lost 2 bases and J lost 3 bases, and the count of bases not matched to a germline gene is 7. The CDR3 runs 15 residues from the cysteine to the phenylalanine. Only the CDR3 DNA is retained, 45 bases long and in frame from the first base. CDR1 is given as SGHTA and CDR2 as FQGNSA, both from the germline V gene. Remarks on this clonotype: What this receptor recognizes is not known. Per-base quality was not reported, and no clone a single base away is much larger than it.

The sequence was obtained from a man between 45 and 60 years old who received an inactivated influenza vaccine. Donor details come from another sample of the same person, matched by shared clones. This specimen consisted of PBMCs from blood, obtained 11 to 12 days after vaccination. This chain is built from TRBV7-2 and TRBJ2-7; 7 bases in the junction line up with TRBD2. The nucleotide sequence reads as follows: TGTGCCAGCAGCTTAACGGGGAGCGGGAACTACGAGCAGTACTTC. The translation is CASSLTGSGNYEQYF. With all but the CDR3 taken from the reference TRBV7-2 and TRBJ2-7 genes, the full variable domain is: GAGVSQSPSNKVTEKGKDVELRCDPISGHTALYWYRQSLGQGLEFLIYFQGNSAPDKSGLPSDRFSAERTGGSVSTLTIQRTQQEDSAVYLCASSLTGSGNYEQYFGPGTRLTVT.